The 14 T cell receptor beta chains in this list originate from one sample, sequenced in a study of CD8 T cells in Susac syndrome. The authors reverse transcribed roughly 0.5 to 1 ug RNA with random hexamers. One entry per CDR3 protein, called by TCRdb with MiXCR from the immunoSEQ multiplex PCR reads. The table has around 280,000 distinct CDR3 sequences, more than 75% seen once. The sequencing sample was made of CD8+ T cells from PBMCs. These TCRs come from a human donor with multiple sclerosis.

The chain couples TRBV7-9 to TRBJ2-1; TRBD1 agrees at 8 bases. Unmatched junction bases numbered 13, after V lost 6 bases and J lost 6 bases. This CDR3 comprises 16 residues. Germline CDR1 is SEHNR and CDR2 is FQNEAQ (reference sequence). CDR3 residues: CASSQTPGQAPNEQFF. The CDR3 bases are TGTGCCAGCAGTCAAACTCCGGGACAGGCTCCCAATGAGCAGTTCTTC. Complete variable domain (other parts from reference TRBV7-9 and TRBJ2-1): DTGVSQNPRHKITKRGQNVTFRCDPISEHNRLYWYRQTLGQGPEFLTYFQNEAQLEKSRLLSDRFSAERPKGSFSTLEIQRTEQGDSAMYLCASSQTPGQAPNEQFFGPGTRLTVL.

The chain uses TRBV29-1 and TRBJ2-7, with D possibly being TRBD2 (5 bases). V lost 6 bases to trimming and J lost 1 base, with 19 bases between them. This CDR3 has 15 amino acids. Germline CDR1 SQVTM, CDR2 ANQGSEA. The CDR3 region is CSVPTGRAPSYEQYF. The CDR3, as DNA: TGCAGCGTCCCTACCGGGCGGGCCCCTTCCTACGAGCAGTACTTC.

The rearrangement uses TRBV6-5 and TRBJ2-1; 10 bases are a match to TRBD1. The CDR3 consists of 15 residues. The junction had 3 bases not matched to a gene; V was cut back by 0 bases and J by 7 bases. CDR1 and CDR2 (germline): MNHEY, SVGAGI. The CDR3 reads CASSYSRTGGNEQFF. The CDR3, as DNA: TGTGCCAGCAGTTACTCCCGGACAGGGGGGAATGAGCAGTTCTTC.

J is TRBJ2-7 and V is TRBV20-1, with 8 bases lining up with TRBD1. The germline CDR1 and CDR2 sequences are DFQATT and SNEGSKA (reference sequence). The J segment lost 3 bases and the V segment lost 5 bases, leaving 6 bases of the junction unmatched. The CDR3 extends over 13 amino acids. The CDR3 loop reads CSAPGQENYEQYF. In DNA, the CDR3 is TGCAGTGCTCCGGGACAGGAGAACTACGAGCAGTACTTC.

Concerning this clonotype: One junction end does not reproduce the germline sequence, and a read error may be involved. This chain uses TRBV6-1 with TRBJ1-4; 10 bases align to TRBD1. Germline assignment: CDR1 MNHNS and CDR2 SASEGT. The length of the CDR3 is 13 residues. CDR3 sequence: CATSRDRGEKLFF. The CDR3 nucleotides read TGTGCCACCAGTAGGGACAGGGGTGAAAAACTGTTTTTT.

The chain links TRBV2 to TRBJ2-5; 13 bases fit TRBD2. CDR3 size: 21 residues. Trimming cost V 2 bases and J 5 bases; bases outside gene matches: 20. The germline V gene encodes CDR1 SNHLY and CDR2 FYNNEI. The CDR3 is CASSEFHSGTSGNRLWETQYF. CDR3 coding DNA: TGTGCCAGCAGTGAATTTCACTCCGGGACTAGCGGGAATCGGTTATGGGAGACCCAGTACTTC.

The CDR3 DNA follows: TGTGCCAGCAGTTTAGGGGGACAGGGGGCGAGAGGCTACACCTTC. Translating it yields CASSLGGQGARGYTF. This chain links TRBV27 with TRBJ1-2, with 12 bases identical to TRBD1. Trimming at V came to 2 bases and at J to 8 bases, leaving 6 bases not matched to a gene. Germline V gene data show CDR1 as MNHEY and CDR2 as SMNVEV (reference sequence). The CDR3 totals 15 residues.

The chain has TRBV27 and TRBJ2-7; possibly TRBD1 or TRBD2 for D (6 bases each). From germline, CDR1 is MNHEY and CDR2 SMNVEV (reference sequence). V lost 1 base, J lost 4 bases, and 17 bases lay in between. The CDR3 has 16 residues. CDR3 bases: TGTGCCAGCAGTTTATTCGGGGGCCGTTCTCTATACGAGCAGTACTTC. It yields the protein CASSLFGGRSLYEQYF.

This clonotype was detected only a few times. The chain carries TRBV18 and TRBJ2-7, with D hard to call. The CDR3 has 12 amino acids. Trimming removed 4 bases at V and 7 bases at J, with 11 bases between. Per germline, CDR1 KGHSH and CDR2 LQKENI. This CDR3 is CASSLPPGEQYF. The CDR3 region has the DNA TGTGCCAGCTCACTCCCTCCCGGGGAGCAGTACTTC. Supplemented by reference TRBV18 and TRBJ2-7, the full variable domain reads NAGVMQNPRHLVRRRGQEARLRCSPMKGHSHVYWYRQLPEEGLKFMVYLQKENIIDESGMPKERFSAEFPKEGPSILRIQQVVRGDSAAYFCASSLPPGEQYFGPGTRLTVT.

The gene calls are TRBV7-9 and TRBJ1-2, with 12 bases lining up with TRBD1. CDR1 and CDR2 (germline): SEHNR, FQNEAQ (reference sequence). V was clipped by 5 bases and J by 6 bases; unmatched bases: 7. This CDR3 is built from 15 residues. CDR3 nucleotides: TGTGCCAGCAGCCGGGGACAGGGGGCGGATGATGGCTACACCTTC. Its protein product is CASSRGQGADDGYTF.

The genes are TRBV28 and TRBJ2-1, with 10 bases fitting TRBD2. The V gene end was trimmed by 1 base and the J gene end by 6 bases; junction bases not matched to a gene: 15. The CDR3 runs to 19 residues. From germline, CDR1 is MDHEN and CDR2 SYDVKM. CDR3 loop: CASSLFLVTSGNLGNEQFF. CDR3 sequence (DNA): TGTGCCAGCAGTTTATTCTTGGTAACTAGCGGGAATCTGGGCAATGAGCAGTTCTTC.

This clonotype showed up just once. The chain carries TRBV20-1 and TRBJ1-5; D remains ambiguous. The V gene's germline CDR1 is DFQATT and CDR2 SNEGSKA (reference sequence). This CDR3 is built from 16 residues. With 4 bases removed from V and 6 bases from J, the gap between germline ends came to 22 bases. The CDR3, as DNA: TGCAGTGCTAAACGGGTGGGCGGCTTTGGCAGTCAGCCCCAGCATTTT. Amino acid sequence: CSAKRVGGFGSQPQHF.

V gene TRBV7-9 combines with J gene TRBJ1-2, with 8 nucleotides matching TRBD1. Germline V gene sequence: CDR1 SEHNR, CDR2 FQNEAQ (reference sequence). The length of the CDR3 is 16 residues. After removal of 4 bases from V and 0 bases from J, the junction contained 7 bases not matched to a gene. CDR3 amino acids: CASSSTSGGPNYGYTF. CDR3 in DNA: TGTGCCAGCAGCTCCACTTCAGGGGGCCCTAACTATGGCTACACCTTC.

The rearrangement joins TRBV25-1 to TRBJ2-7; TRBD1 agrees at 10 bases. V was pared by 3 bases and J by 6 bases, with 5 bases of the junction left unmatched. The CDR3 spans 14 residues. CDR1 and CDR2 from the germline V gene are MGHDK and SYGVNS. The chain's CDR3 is CASSDPRQGAEQYF. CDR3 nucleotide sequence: TGTGCCAGCAGTGACCCCAGACAGGGGGCCGAGCAGTACTTC.